Shown below are 23 T cell receptor beta chains from a single sample sequenced in a study of cytomegalovirus exposure and HLA in healthy donors. Vbeta (60) and Jbeta (13) primers were used in the PCR. Method: immunoSEQ multiplex PCR; TCRdb's copy keeps in-frame clones and lacks some. The sample table includes tens of thousands of clones. Sequencing used PBMCs. All receptors derive from a man under 40 in good health and CMV-seronegative.

This chain joins TRBV5-1 and TRBJ2-5; unclear D gene. Germline loops: CDR1 SGHRS, CDR2 YFSETQ. V lost 0 bases to trimming and J lost 2 bases, with 8 bases between them. The CDR3 sequence is 14 residues long. This CDR3 reads CASSLASEQETQYF. As DNA, the CDR3 is TGCGCCAGCAGCTTGGCTTCAGAACAAGAGACCCAGTACTTC.

The chain couples TRBV7-2 to TRBJ2-5; a possible D gene is TRBD1 (5 bases). This CDR3 has 17 residues. The V gene lost 3 bases and the J gene lost 2 bases, with 19 bases spanning the gap. Germline assignment: CDR1 SGHTA and CDR2 FQGNSA. As DNA, the CDR3 is TGTGCCAGCAGCTTTCGGCTCGCAGGGTTGGGACAAGAGACCCAGTACTTC. It translates to CASSFRLAGLGQETQYF.

The chain employs TRBV7-2 and TRBJ2-3, with 11 bases fitting TRBD2. The ends lost 8 bases at V and 0 bases at J; junction bases unmatched: 4. The germline V gene has CDR1 SGHTA and CDR2 FQGNSA. The CDR3 has 15 residues. The CDR3 DNA sequence: TGTGCCAGCTCCCGGACTAGCGGGAGCACAGATACGCAGTATTTT. This gives the protein CASSRTSGSTDTQYF.

The rearrangement joins TRBV7-2 to TRBJ2-3; tentative D call: TRBD2 (6 bases). The CDR3 is 12 amino acids. Germline CDR1 SGHTA, CDR2 FQGNSA. The germline V and J ends were trimmed by 5 bases and 7 bases, with 10 bases remaining between them. DNA of the CDR3: TGTGCCAGCAGCGGGGACTTAAATACGCAGTATTTT. Translated: CASSGDLNTQYF. The complete variable domain, with remaining parts taken from reference TRBV7-2 and TRBJ2-3, reads GAGVSQSPSNKVTEKGKDVELRCDPISGHTALYWYRQSLGQGLEFLIYFQGNSAPDKSGLPSDRFSAERTGGSVSTLTIQRTQQEDSAVYLCASSGDLNTQYFGPGTRLTVL.

The chain recombines TRBV13 with TRBJ2-7, with TRBD1 matching over 11 bases. This CDR3 region has 14 residues. Germline assignment: CDR1 PRHDT and CDR2 FYEKMQ (reference sequence). The J segment lost 7 bases and the V segment lost 5 bases, leaving 7 bases of the junction unmatched. CDR3 DNA: TGTGCCAGCAGCGGCGGACAGGGGGCGGGGGAGCAGTACTTC. Protein product: CASSGGQGAGEQYF.

CDR3: CASSLAGQGAAGELFF. DNA for the CDR3: TGCGCCAGCAGCTTGGCCGGGCAGGGGGCAGCCGGGGAGCTGTTTTTT. The J gene is TRBJ2-2, the V gene TRBV5-1, with 8 bases identical to TRBD1. The trim removed 0 bases at V and 6 bases at J, leaving 7 bases unmatched. This CDR3 contains 16 residues. Germline assignment: CDR1 SGHRS and CDR2 YFSETQ.

This chain uses TRBV23-1 with TRBJ1-5, with 11 bases aligning to TRBD1. TRBV23-1 is an ORF, with its function uncertain. Unmatched junction bases numbered 7, after V lost 0 bases and J lost 6 bases. The CDR3 spans 17 residues. CDR3 sequence: CASSQSGGTGGPQPQHF. The CDR3 region has the DNA TGCGCCAGCAGTCAATCGGGCGGGACAGGGGGACCTCAGCCCCAGCATTTT.

The rearrangement uses TRBV7-9 and TRBJ2-5; 8 bases align to TRBD1. The CDR3 contains 12 residues. J was trimmed by 5 bases and V by 6 bases; bases with no gene match: 2. In germline, CDR1 is SEHNR, CDR2 FQNEAQ (reference sequence). For the CDR3, the DNA is TGTGCCAGCAGGACAGGGGTTGAGACCCAGTACTTC. This gives the protein CASRTGVETQYF. Based on the CDR3 plus reference TRBV7-9 and TRBJ2-5, the full variable domain is DTGVSQNPRHKITKRGQNVTFRCDPISEHNRLYWYRQTLGQGPEFLTYFQNEAQLEKSRLLSDRFSAERPKGSFSTLEIQRTEQGDSAMYLCASRTGVETQYFGPGTRLLVL.

The gene calls are TRBV6-6 and TRBJ2-7; D might be TRBD2 (7 bases). V gave up 7 bases and J gave up 0 bases, with 13 bases separating them. Germline-derived CDR1 and CDR2 are MNHNY and SVGAGI (reference sequence). CDR3 length equals 14 residues. CDR3 DNA sequence: TGTGCCAGCAAGGGGGGGCCGGACTCCTACGAGCAGTACTTC. Protein: CASKGGPDSYEQYF.

J is TRBJ2-7 and V is TRBV27; D is undetermined. This CDR3 has 13 amino acids. The ends were cut back, 3 bases at V and 2 bases at J, with 8 bases in the middle. CDR1 MNHEY and CDR2 SMNVEV come from the germline V gene (reference sequence). The CDR3 sequence: CASSFKHPYEQYF. CDR3 in DNA: TGTGCCAGCAGTTTTAAACACCCCTACGAGCAGTACTTC.

The genes are TRBV7-2 and TRBJ1-2; no clear D gene. V lost 3 bases and J lost 5, with 7 bases in between. The germline CDR1 and CDR2 sequences are SGHTA and FQGNSA. The CDR3 runs to 12 residues. The chain's CDR3 is CASSFNMYGYTF. For the CDR3, the DNA is TGTGCCAGCAGCTTTAATATGTATGGCTACACCTTC.

The chain uses TRBV6-5 and TRBJ1-2, with 7 positions matching TRBD1. V gave up 5 bases and J gave up 4 bases; unmatched junction bases: 1. The length of the CDR3 is 12 residues. The germline gives CDR1 MNHEY, CDR2 SVGAGI. CDR3 sequence reads: CASSTGAYGYTF. CDR3 DNA: TGTGCCAGCAGTACAGGGGCCTATGGCTACACCTTC.

The rearrangement links TRBV5-6 to TRBJ2-2; 7 nucleotides align to TRBD1. Germline trimming cut 3 bases from V and 4 bases from J; bases unmatched to any gene: 3. The CDR3 covers 14 residues. CDR1 SGHDT and CDR2 YYEEEE come from the germline V gene. The CDR3 DNA follows: TGTGCCAGCAGCTCAAGACAGGGCACCGGGGAGCTGTTTTTT. Its translation: CASSSRQGTGELFF.

V usage is TRBV7-8 and J usage is TRBJ2-2; TRBD2 matches 12 bases. Germline assignment: CDR1 SGHVS and CDR2 FQNEAQ. CDR3 length: 18 residues. Trimming cost V 2 bases and J 6 bases; bases outside gene matches: 10. In DNA, the CDR3 is TGTGCCAGCAGCTTAAGGGCTCTAGCGGGAGGGCCGCCCGGGGAGCTGTTTTTT. Translated: CASSLRALAGGPPGELFF.

V gene TRBV4-2 combines with J gene TRBJ2-2; 8 nucleotides align to TRBD2. The CDR3 runs 16 residues. Per germline, CDR1 LGHNA and CDR2 YNFKEQ. The V and J ends lost 0 bases and 5 bases, in that order; junction bases with no gene match: 5. CDR3 amino acids: CASSQDHSGVTGELFF. The CDR3 nucleotides are TGTGCCAGCAGCCAAGATCATAGCGGGGTTACCGGGGAGCTGTTTTTT.

The chain joins TRBV10-3 to TRBJ2-1; TRBD2 agrees at 9 bases. V lost 0 bases, J lost 8 bases, and 5 bases stayed unmatched. CDR1 and CDR2 from the germline V gene are ENHRY and SYGVKD. The CDR3 has 15 residues. In nucleotides, the CDR3 is TGTGCCATCAGTGAGTCTTTAGCGGGAGACTATGAGCAGTTCTTC. This encodes CAISESLAGDYEQFF.

The J gene is TRBJ2-5, the V gene TRBV7-3; tentatively, D is TRBD2 (6 bases). The CDR3 extends over 15 amino acids. Germline V gene lookup returns CDR1 SGHTA and CDR2 FQGTGA. Trimming cost V 0 bases and J 4 bases, with 12 bases left between them. Here the CDR3 DNA reads TGTGCCAGCAGCTTAACGGGGGTCGGGGGAGAGACCCAGTACTTC. Protein sequence: CASSLTGVGGETQYF.

This chain uses TRBV9 with TRBJ2-7; the D gene is possibly TRBD1 (6 bases). The CDR3 runs 14 residues. V was clipped by 3 bases and J by 7 bases, with 17 bases between them. In germline, CDR1 is SGDLS, CDR2 YYNGEE. The CDR3 sequence: CASSGPSAGTEQYF. CDR3 bases: TGTGCCAGCAGCGGCCCCTCTGCCGGGACAGAGCAGTACTTC.

Of note for this clone: The sample carries other DNA sequences with the same CDR3. V usage is TRBV11-3 and J usage is TRBJ1-2, with D perhaps TRBD1 (5 bases). The CDR3 is 16 residues long. Germline loops: CDR1 SGHNT, CDR2 YENEEA. Trimming took 0 bases from V and 3 from J, leaving 14 bases between them. CDR3 sequence (DNA): TGTGCCAGCAGCTTAGAAGGGAGGCAGGGCGACTATGGCTACACCTTC. Translation gives CASSLEGRQGDYGYTF.

The chain combines TRBV10-3 with TRBJ2-7; the match to TRBD1 covers 10 bases. V lost 4 bases, J lost 3 bases, and 6 bases stayed unmatched. CDR3 length equals 15 residues. CDR1 is ENHRY, CDR2 SYGVKD, per germline. This chain's CDR3 is CAISGVRDRGYEQYF. As DNA, the CDR3 is TGTGCCATCAGTGGAGTCCGGGACAGGGGCTACGAGCAGTACTTC.

The chain couples TRBV28 to TRBJ1-1; no firm D call. The germline gives CDR1 MDHEN, CDR2 SYDVKM. The length of the CDR3 is 14 residues. V was trimmed by 5 bases and J by 0 bases, leaving 10 bases between them. In DNA, the CDR3 is TGTGCCAGCAGTACCCAGGAATTGAACACTGAAGCTTTCTTT. Its protein product is CASSTQELNTEAFF.

The gene calls are TRBV14 and TRBJ2-3; no clear D. This CDR3 comprises 13 residues. V was pared by 3 bases and J by 2 bases, with 6 bases between. Germline CDR1 and CDR2: SGHDN and FVKESK. CDR3 bases: TGTGCCAGCAGCCAGGAGTTCACAGATACGCAGTATTTT. Translated, it gives CASSQEFTDTQYF.

V is TRBV11-3 and J is TRBJ1-6; D is unclear. This CDR3 region has 13 residues. Trimming took off 10 bases at V and 7 bases at J, with 14 bases between the two ends. CDR1 and CDR2 (germline): SGHNT, YENEEA. CDR3 sequence: CATRGRLNSPLHF. The CDR3 nucleotides are TGTGCCACCCGAGGCAGATTAAATTCACCCCTCCACTTT.